The sequence of this T cell receptor (beta chain) was determined in a study of T cells in Graves' hyperthyroidism and ophthalmopathy. Notes on this clonotype: As yet, its antigen is unknown.

Germline CDR1 and CDR2: SGHRS and YFSETQ. J lost 0 bases, V lost 4 bases, and 5 bases had no gene match. The CDR3 is 15 amino acids. Amplification yielded TCR beta CDR3 regions, with RNA transcripts as the source. HTBI primers were employed in a first-round RT-PCR of the TCR CDR3. TCRdb passed the multiplex PCR reads through MiXCR, listing each CDR3 protein once. The sample has some 350,000 distinct CDR3 sequences; about 13% are singletons. Overall study results and limits: Most expanded thyroid clonotypes above 0.001 also appeared in blood. Stable hyperthyroidism and ophthalmopathy were separated using 13 V-J signatures.

This receptor was taken from a woman in her 40s with Graves' ophthalmopathy. The chain is built from TRBV5-1 and TRBJ2-3; 7 bases map to TRBD2. Sequencing input: blood. CDR3 sequence: CASSPGLESTDTQYF. The CDR3 DNA reads TGCGCCAGCAGCCCCGGACTAGAGAGCACAGATACGCAGTATTTT.